The present T cell receptor (beta chain) was sequenced within a study of blood T cell repertoires in COVID-19. About the study: T cells, B-cell-depleted T cells, or PBMCs supplied cDNA or gDNA.

In the original workflow: Amplification from reference gene primers served as the basis for estimated nucleated cell counts. The table came from immunoSEQ multiplex PCR; TCRdb's copy has only in-frame clones and leaves some out. The V and J calls and clone size come from that table; D and trimming were worked out from the DNA. The sample records approximately 230,000 clones, approximately 88% being singletons. What was sequenced was peripheral blood. The sequence derives from a woman aged 30 to 39 with COVID-19, enrolled during active disease.

This CDR3 is CASSPRTVNYEQYF. In DNA form, the CDR3 reads TGTGCCAGCAGCCCCCGAACAGTGAACTACGAGCAGTACTTC. The chain combines TRBV7-2 with TRBJ2-7; D gene ambiguous. Looked up from germline, CDR1 is SGHTA and CDR2 is FQGNSA. This CDR3 is built from 14 residues. The V and J ends lost 5 bases and 3 bases respectively, with 14 bases between them.